The source of this TCR beta chain is a study of T cells in Graves' hyperthyroidism and ophthalmopathy. About the study: Blood was drawn when the patient was first diagnosed and still untreated. Study outcomes and limitations: Expanded thyroid clonotypes (above 0.001) were mostly also found in blood.

This clonotype was recorded a few times. Its antigen is undetermined. The CDR3 has 16 amino acids. V lost 5 bases and J lost 3; bases outside the gene matches: 11. Germline V gene sequence: CDR1 MNHNS, CDR2 SASEGT. TCR beta CDR3 regions were amplified from RNA. First-round RT-PCR with HTBI primers amplified the TCR CDR3 region. Using its own MiXCR run on the multiplex PCR reads, TCRdb lists one record per CDR3 protein. Of 540,000 or so distinct CDR3 sequences in the sample, around 16% are singletons; the top ten hold around 7.5%. This TCR came from a woman aged 25 to 39 with Graves' hyperthyroidism. The chain combines TRBV6-1 with TRBJ2-7; TRBD2 matches 9 bases. The sample was blood. In DNA form, the CDR3 reads TGTGCCAGCAGTCGAATCGGGACTAGCAAAAACTACGAGCAGTACTTC. Translation gives CASSRIGTSKNYEQYF.